Listed here are 5 T cell receptor beta chains from one sample, sequenced in a study of metastatic and nonmetastatic thyroid tumors. Before thyroid surgery, none of the patients had received any treatment. With MiXCR, TCRdb called clones anew from the PCR reads. This table has approximately 35,000 clones, over 12% appearing once. The sequencing sample was made of blood. These receptors all stem from a male donor with papillary thyroid cancer or a benign thyroid nodule (not recorded which). Some clones in this sample may be carry-over from other donors' samples.

The CDR3 DNA is TGTGCCAGCAGCTACTGGGGGGGGGACACCGGGGAGCTGTTTTTT. Residues: CASSYWGGDTGELFF. The chain links TRBV2 to TRBJ2-2; 7 bases fit TRBD2. CDR3 length: 15 residues. Germline lookup yields CDR1 SNHLY and CDR2 FYNNEI. V gave up 6 bases and J gave up 3 bases; unmatched junction bases: 7.

This clone was seen repeatedly, ten times or more. This chain uses TRBV18 with TRBJ1-2; 8 bases are a match to TRBD1. CDR1 KGHSH and CDR2 LQKENI come from the germline V gene. The CDR3 runs to 12 residues. V was pared by 3 bases and J by 8 bases, with 2 bases of the junction left unmatched. This CDR3 is CASSPDRVGYTF. In DNA, the CDR3 is TGTGCCAGCTCACCGGACAGGGTCGGCTACACCTTC.

In its sample, this clone was seen many times. The chain has TRBV7-9 and TRBJ2-3; D possibly matches TRBD1 or TRBD2 (5 bases each). The V end lost 1 base, the J end lost 4 bases, and 9 bases lay between the germline ends. Germline V gives CDR1 SEHNR, CDR2 FQNEAQ (reference sequence). CDR3 length equals 14 residues. CDR3 in DNA: TGTGCCAGCAGCTTAGGGGGGTGGGCAGATACGCAGTATTTT. As protein: CASSLGGWADTQYF.

This clone was seen ten or more times. The chain combines TRBV12-3 or TRBV12-4 with TRBJ2-1, with 14 positions matching TRBD2. Trimming cost V 3 bases and J 7 bases; bases outside gene matches: 2. The CDR3 runs to 15 residues. The CDR3 protein is CASSFGTSGRNEQFF. The CDR3 coding sequence is TGTGCCAGCAGTTTTGGGACTAGCGGGAGAAATGAGCAGTTCTTC.

This clone was recorded a few times. V and J are TRBV2 and TRBJ2-3; 9 nucleotides line up with TRBD2. The CDR3 loop spans 14 amino acids. V was pared by 7 bases and J by 1 base, with 3 bases of the junction left unmatched. Looked up from germline, CDR1 is SNHLY and CDR2 is FYNNEI. As DNA, the CDR3 is TGTGCCAGCAACGGCGGGGGGGGCACAGATACGCAGTATTTT. It translates to CASNGGGGTDTQYF.